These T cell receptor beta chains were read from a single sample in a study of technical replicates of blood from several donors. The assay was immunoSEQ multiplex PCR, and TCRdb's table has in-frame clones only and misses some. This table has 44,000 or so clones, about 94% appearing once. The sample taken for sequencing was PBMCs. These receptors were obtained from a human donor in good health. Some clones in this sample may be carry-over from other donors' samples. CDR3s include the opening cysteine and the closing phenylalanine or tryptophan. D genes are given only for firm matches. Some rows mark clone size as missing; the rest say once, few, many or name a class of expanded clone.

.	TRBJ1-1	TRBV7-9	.	CASSIQVVLNTEAFF	TGTGCCAGCAGCATACAGGTCGTACTGAACACTGAAGCTTTCTTT
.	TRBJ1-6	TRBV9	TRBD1	CASSEGTGRSGSYNSPLHF	TGTGCCAGCAGTGAGGGGACAGGGAGGTCCGGCTCCTATAATTCACCCCTCCACTTT
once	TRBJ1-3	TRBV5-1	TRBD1	CASSLGSGGTGNTIYF	TGCGCCAGCAGCTTGGGATCAGGGGGGACTGGAAACACCATATATTTT
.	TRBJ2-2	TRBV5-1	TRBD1	CASSKTGTGYVATGELFF	TGCGCCAGCAGCAAAACCGGGACAGGGTACGTCGCCACCGGGGAGCTGTTTTTT
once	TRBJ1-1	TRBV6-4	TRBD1	CASSVTPLAGGKNTEAFF	TGTGCCAGCAGTGTGACCCCTCTAGCAGGGGGCAAGAACACTGAAGCTTTCTTT
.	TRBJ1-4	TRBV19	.	CASSIGQTGKLFF	TGTGCCAGTAGTATCGGCCAAACAGGAAAACTGTTTTTT
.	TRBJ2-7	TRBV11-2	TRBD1	CASEAGTGVHEQYF	TGTGCCAGCGAGGCCGGGACAGGGGTCCACGAGCAGTACTTC
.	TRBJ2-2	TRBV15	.	CATSRGDTSRGELFF	TGTGCCACCAGCAGAGGAGACACCTCCCGGGGGGAGCTGTTTTTT
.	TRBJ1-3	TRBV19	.	CASSPGQHSGNTIYF	TGTGCCAGTAGTCCCGGACAGCACTCTGGAAACACCATATATTTT
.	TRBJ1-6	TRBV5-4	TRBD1	CASSSRQGGISPLHF	TGTGCCAGCAGCTCAAGACAGGGGGGGATTTCACCCCTCCACTTT
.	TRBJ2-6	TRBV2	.	CAGAKTGANVLTF	TGTGCCGGGGCGAAAACCGGGGCCAACGTCCTGACTTTC
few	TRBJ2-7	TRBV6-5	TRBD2	CASSYGAGGPYEQYF	TGTGCCAGCAGTTACGGAGCGGGGGGCCCCTACGAGCAGTACTTC
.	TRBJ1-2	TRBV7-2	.	CASSSRQIHYGYTF	TGTGCCAGCAGCTCCAGACAGATACACTATGGCTACACCTTC
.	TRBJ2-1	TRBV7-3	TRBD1	CASSLGTGSYNEQFF	TGTGCCAGCAGCTTAGGGACAGGCTCCTACAATGAGCAGTTCTTC
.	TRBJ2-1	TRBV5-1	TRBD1	CARTPGTGGGRTGEYNEQFF	TGCGCCAGAACCCCCGGGACAGGGGGCGGGCGGACTGGTGAATACAATGAGCAGTTCTTC
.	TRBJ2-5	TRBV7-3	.	CASSLKHRETQYF	TGTGCCAGCAGCTTAAAGCACAGGGAGACCCAGTACTTC
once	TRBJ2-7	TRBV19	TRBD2	CASSIQGLAASYEQYF	TGTGCCAGTAGTATCCAAGGACTAGCGGCCTCCTACGAGCAGTACTTC
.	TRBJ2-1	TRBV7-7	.	CASSLSFYNEQFF	TGTGCCAGCAGCTTATCGTTCTACAATGAGCAGTTCTTC
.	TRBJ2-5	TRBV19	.	CASSPWGSLKGGETQYF	TGTGCCAGTAGCCCCTGGGGCAGCTTGAAGGGTGGAGAGACCCAGTACTTC
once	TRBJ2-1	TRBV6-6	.	CATGGRVSYNEQFF	TGTGCCACCGGGGGGCGGGTTTCCTACAATGAGCAGTTCTTC
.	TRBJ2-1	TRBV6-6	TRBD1	CASSAKGTGGGNEQFF	TGTGCCAGCAGCGCTAAAGGGACAGGGGGAGGAAATGAGCAGTTCTTC
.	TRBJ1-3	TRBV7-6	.	CASSLERGTSSGNTIYF	TGTGCCAGCAGCTTAGAGCGGGGCACTAGCTCTGGAAACACCATATATTTT
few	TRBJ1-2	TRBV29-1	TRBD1	CSVGTGGYGYTF	TGCAGCGTTGGGACAGGGGGCTATGGCTACACCTTC
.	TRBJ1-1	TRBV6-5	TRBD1	CASRATGDNTEAFF	TGTGCCAGCAGGGCGACAGGGGATAACACTGAAGCTTTCTTT